This TCR beta chain stems from a study of cytomegalovirus exposure and HLA in healthy donors. Study results and caveats: In an earlier analysis, productive rearrangement rates for most beta V segments clustered near 87% or 30%.

All donors participated as healthy donors of bone marrow. PCR primers comprised 60 Vbeta and 13 Jbeta primers. Generated by immunoSEQ multiplex PCR, the TCRdb table keeps only in-frame clones and is missing some. Among 80,000 to 130,000 clones listed, around 82% were seen once. With respect to this clone: The target antigen is unknown.

CDR1 and CDR2 from the germline V gene are LNHDA and SQIVND (reference sequence). The CDR3 contains 17 residues. V lost 0 bases and J lost 6; bases outside the gene matches: 9. V gene TRBV19 combines with J gene TRBJ2-2; 8 nucleotides align to TRBD1. Sequencing was performed on PBMCs. This TCR came from a woman aged 45-65 years in good health and CMV-seropositive. CDR3 sequence reads: CASSIDRSRGRSGELFF. The DNA for the CDR3 is TGTGCCAGTAGTATAGATCGGAGCAGGGGGCGATCCGGGGAGCTGTTTTTT.